These 25 T cell receptor beta chains came from one sample sequenced in a study of cytomegalovirus exposure and HLA in healthy donors. The primer mix had 60 Vbeta and 13 Jbeta primers. TCRdb's table, derived via immunoSEQ multiplex PCR, lists solely in-frame clones and lacks some. The sample has some 190,000 clones, about 77% seen once. Sample: PBMCs. The receptors derive from a woman aged 30 to 39 in good health and CMV-seropositive.

The V call is TRBV7-3, the J call TRBJ2-6; D possibly corresponds to TRBD1 (6 bases). CDR1 and CDR2 from the germline V gene are SGHTA and FQGTGA. V lost 2 bases, J lost 4 bases, and 6 bases lay in between. The CDR3 is 14 residues long. The CDR3 DNA is TGTGCCAGCAGCTTAGACAGGGGGGCCAACGTCCTGACTTTC. Its translation: CASSLDRGANVLTF.

This clone was seen a single time. This chain connects TRBV28 to TRBJ1-6, with D perhaps TRBD1 (5 bases). This CDR3 has 13 residues. Germline CDR1 and CDR2: MDHEN and SYDVKM. V was trimmed by 3 bases and J by 11 bases, leaving 11 bases between them. CDR3 sequence (DNA): TGTGCCAGCAGTTTGCGGGACGATACACCCCTCCACTTT. It yields the protein CASSLRDDTPLHF.

This clone has a single count. The V and J genes are TRBV28 and TRBJ1-1; D is possibly TRBD1 (6 bases). The CDR3 is made up of 14 amino acids. The V gene lost 6 bases and the J gene lost 5 bases, with 16 bases spanning the gap. Germline CDR1 reads MDHEN; CDR2 reads SYDVKM. CDR3 sequence (DNA): TGTGCCAGCAGCCTGGGGGGGCCTGAGACTGAAGCTTTCTTT. This gives the protein CASSLGGPETEAFF.

V and J are TRBV10-1 and TRBJ2-7; possible D gene TRBD2, 5 bases. Trimming removed 2 bases at V and 9 bases at J, with 11 bases between. The CDR3 has 12 amino acids. Per germline, CDR1 WNHNN and CDR2 SYGVQD (reference sequence). In DNA form, the CDR3 reads TGCGCCAGCAGTGAGGCGCTAGGGAGGCAGTACTTC. It translates to CASSEALGRQYF.

The table lists this clone with a count of one. V is TRBV7-6 and J is TRBJ2-7, with 11 bases aligning to TRBD2. Unmatched junction bases numbered 7, after V lost 4 bases and J lost 2 bases. Germline V gene lookup returns CDR1 SGHVS and CDR2 FNYEAQ. The CDR3 totals 16 residues. In nucleotides, the CDR3 is TGTGCCAGCAGCTCTCAGACTAGCGGGGTTACCTACGAGCAGTACTTC. The encoded protein is CASSSQTSGVTYEQYF.

V usage is TRBV2 and J usage is TRBJ2-7, with a tentative D call TRBD2 (5 bases). Germline V CDR1 and CDR2: SNHLY, FYNNEI. With 5 bases removed from V and 5 bases from J, the gap between germline ends came to 10 bases. CDR3 size: 12 residues. The CDR3 coding sequence is TGTGCCAGCAGTTCGGACGGGAACGAGCAGTACTTC. It specifies CASSSDGNEQYF.

The V and J genes are TRBV9 and TRBJ2-1, with TRBD2 identical over 15 bases. After removal of 4 bases from V and 3 bases from J, the junction contained 14 bases not matched to a gene. This CDR3 region has 20 residues. From germline, CDR1 is SGDLS and CDR2 YYNGEE. CDR3: CASSPEAGTSGGPHYNEQFF. The CDR3 DNA sequence: TGTGCCAGCAGCCCAGAAGCCGGGACTAGCGGGGGGCCCCACTACAATGAGCAGTTCTTC. The full variable domain, rest sourced from reference TRBV9 and TRBJ2-1, is DSGVTQTPKHLITATGQRVTLRCSPRSGDLSVYWYQQSLDQGLQFLIQYYNGEERAKGNILERFSAQQFPDLHSELNLSSLELGDSALYFCASSPEAGTSGGPHYNEQFFGPGTRLTVL.

The J gene is TRBJ1-1, the V gene TRBV19, with 7 bases fitting TRBD1. Losses at the gene ends were 4 bases for V and 8 bases for J; bases not matched to a gene: 10. CDR3 length equals 14 residues. CDR1 and CDR2 from the germline V gene are LNHDA and SQIVND (reference sequence). The CDR3 spells CASSRQGLGPEAFF. CDR3 DNA: TGTGCCAGTAGTAGACAGGGTTTGGGGCCAGAAGCTTTCTTT.

The chain combines TRBV4-1 with TRBJ2-4, with D possibly being TRBD2 (5 bases). This CDR3 is built from 17 residues. Germline V gives CDR1 MGHRA, CDR2 YSYEKL. V was trimmed by 4 bases and J by 0 bases, leaving 16 bases between them. The CDR3 coding sequence is TGCGCCAGCAGCCCAAAGTGGACTCTAAAAGCCAAAAACATTCAGTACTTC. Translation gives CASSPKWTLKAKNIQYF.

The V and J genes are TRBV28 and TRBJ1-6; 11 bases are shared with TRBD1. After removal of 4 bases from V and 9 bases from J, the junction contained 5 bases not matched to a gene. This CDR3 has 15 amino acids. Germline-derived CDR1 and CDR2 are MDHEN and SYDVKM. CDR3 protein: CASSSGDRGSSPLHF. The CDR3, as DNA: TGTGCCAGCAGTTCGGGGGACAGGGGGTCTTCACCCCTCCACTTT. Together with reference TRBV28 and TRBJ1-6, the CDR3 gives the full variable domain: DVKVTQSSRYLVKRTGEKVFLECVQDMDHENMFWYRQDPGLGLRLIYFSYDVKMKEKGDIPEGYSVSREKKERFSLILESASTNQTSMYLCASSSGDRGSSPLHFGNGTRLTVT.

This clone was counted once. This CDR3 is CASSGRASGDYEQYF. The CDR3 nucleotides read TGTGCCAGCAGCGGAAGGGCAAGCGGGGACTACGAGCAGTACTTC. V gene TRBV5-5 combines with J gene TRBJ2-5, with TRBD2 matching 7 bases. The closer fit of TRBJ2-7 to the DNA end suggests the J call may be wrong. The CDR3 has 15 amino acids. Germline loops: CDR1 SGHKS, CDR2 YYEKEE (reference sequence).

For this clone: The sample contains more than one DNA sequence encoding this CDR3. V gene TRBV7-6 combines with J gene TRBJ2-3, with TRBD2 identical over 11 bases. The germline V gene encodes CDR1 SGHVS and CDR2 FNYEAQ. There are 16 residues in the CDR3. V dropped 1 base and J dropped 0; count of bases not matched to a gene: 0. CDR3 protein: CASSLVAGGSTDTQYF. The CDR3 nucleotides are TGTGCCAGCAGCTTAGTAGCGGGGGGGAGCACAGATACGCAGTATTTT.

The chain has TRBV5-6 and TRBJ1-6; D is ambiguous. This CDR3 spans 12 amino acids. Trimming removed 2 bases at V and 8 bases at J, with 5 bases between. Germline CDR1 SGHDT, CDR2 YYEEEE. Here the CDR3 reads CASSLAYSPLHF. CDR3 bases: TGTGCCAGCAGCTTAGCTTATTCACCCCTCCACTTT. The variable domain in full, completed from reference TRBV5-6 and TRBJ1-6, reads DAGVTQSPTHLIKTRGQQVTLRCSPKSGHDTVSWYQQALGQGPQFIFQYYEEEERQRGNFPDRFSGHQFPNYSSELNVNALLLGDSALYLCASSLAYSPLHFGNGTRLTVT.

The chain has TRBV11-2 and TRBJ2-3; 10 nucleotides align to TRBD2. CDR1 and CDR2 (germline): SGHAT, FQNNGV. The junction had 6 bases not matched to a gene; V was cut back by 4 bases and J by 2 bases. The CDR3 sequence is 16 residues long. CDR3 loop: CASSSTTSGATDTQYF. As DNA, the CDR3 is TGTGCCAGCAGCTCGACAACTAGCGGGGCCACAGATACGCAGTATTTT.

V and J are TRBV5-6 and TRBJ1-4; possible D gene TRBD1, 5 bases. CDR1 is SGHDT, CDR2 YYEEEE, per germline. The CDR3 has 15 amino acids. Trimming removed 0 bases at V and 5 bases at J, with 11 bases between. CDR3 in amino acids: CASSLAWQGNEKLFF. DNA for the CDR3: TGTGCCAGCAGCTTGGCTTGGCAGGGCAATGAAAAACTGTTTTTT. Drawing the rest from reference TRBV5-6 and TRBJ1-4, the complete variable domain is DAGVTQSPTHLIKTRGQQVTLRCSPKSGHDTVSWYQQALGQGPQFIFQYYEEEERQRGNFPDRFSGHQFPNYSSELNVNALLLGDSALYLCASSLAWQGNEKLFFGSGTQLSVL.

This sequence joins TRBV11-2 and TRBJ1-5; the D gene is possibly TRBD1 (5 bases). The CDR3 extends over 15 amino acids. CDR1 SGHAT and CDR2 FQNNGV come from the germline V gene. V was pared by 0 bases and J by 2 bases, with 8 bases between. CDR3 in amino acids: CASSLDPGGNQPQHF. The CDR3 DNA reads TGTGCCAGCAGCTTAGATCCGGGGGGCAATCAGCCCCAGCATTTT. The entire variable domain, with the rest obtained from reference TRBV11-2 and TRBJ1-5, is as follows: EAGVAQSPRYKIIEKRQSVAFWCNPISGHATLYWYQQILGQGPKLLIQFQNNGVVDDSQLPKDRFSAERLKGVDSTLKIQPAKLEDSAVYLCASSLDPGGNQPQHFGDGTRLSIL.

This clone is a singleton in its sample. The genes are TRBV7-9 and TRBJ1-2; 10 bases fit TRBD1. Trimming at V came to 6 bases and at J to 2 bases, leaving 15 bases not matched to a gene. From germline, CDR1 is SEHNR and CDR2 FQNEAQ (reference sequence). The CDR3 sequence is 18 residues long. The CDR3 is CASSSGLAGQGTNYGYTF. The CDR3 region has the DNA TGTGCCAGCAGTTCCGGGCTGGCGGGACAGGGGACGAACTATGGCTACACCTTC.

The chain links TRBV4-3 to TRBJ2-1; 8 bases agree with TRBD1. CDR3 length: 15 amino acids. V lost 4 bases, J lost 8 bases, and 10 bases stayed unmatched. CDR1 is LGHNA, CDR2 YSLEER, per germline. CDR3 sequence reads: CASSLGRTGWDEQFF. Written as DNA, the CDR3 is TGCGCCAGCAGCCTAGGTAGGACAGGGTGGGATGAGCAGTTCTTC.

The chain joins TRBV6-1 to TRBJ2-3; 9 bases align to TRBD2. From germline, CDR1 is MNHNS and CDR2 SASEGT. This CDR3 comprises 17 residues. The ends lost 1 base at V and 1 base at J; junction bases unmatched: 6. The CDR3 sequence is CASSEVGGGGGTDTQYF. CDR3 nucleotide sequence: TGTGCCAGCAGTGAAGTTGGCGGCGGGGGGGGCACAGATACGCAGTATTTT.

This clone was observed once. V and J are TRBV6-1 and TRBJ2-4; D possibly corresponds to TRBD2 (5 bases). Germline V lookup: CDR1 MNHNS, CDR2 SASEGT. V was clipped by 5 bases and J by 6 bases, with 14 bases between them. The CDR3 has 14 amino acids. The CDR3 region is CASSHKAELNIQYF. As DNA, the CDR3 is TGTGCCAGCAGTCATAAAGCGGAACTAAACATTCAGTACTTC.

This chain uses TRBV21-1 with TRBJ2-2; the D call TRBD2 from the table was never checked on the DNA. TRBV21-1 is described as a pseudogene. The CDR3 consists of 15 residues. CDR3 protein: CASSKVPPSTGELFF. As DNA, the CDR3 is TGTGCCAGCAGCAAAGTCCCCCCGTCCACCGGGGAGCTGTTTTTT.

This chain uses TRBV4-3 with TRBJ1-2; 10 bases line up with TRBD1. The CDR3 sequence is 18 residues long. Germline V gene sequence: CDR1 LGHNA, CDR2 YSLEER. V was clipped by 0 bases and J by 0 bases; unmatched bases: 7. The CDR3: CASSQEGDRGSSNYGYTF. In nucleotides, the CDR3 is TGCGCCAGCAGCCAAGAGGGGGACAGGGGCTCTTCTAACTATGGCTACACCTTC.

The count of this clone is one. The gene calls are TRBV7-2 and TRBJ2-1; 13 bases agree with TRBD2. The V gene's germline CDR1 is SGHTA and CDR2 FQGNSA. This CDR3 comprises 14 residues. V shed 3 bases and J 12 bases; nucleotides not matched to a gene: 5. CDR3 amino acids: CASSFTSGGAGQFF. DNA for the CDR3: TGTGCCAGCAGCTTCACTAGCGGGGGGGCGGGGCAGTTCTTC.

The V gene is TRBV9, the J gene TRBJ2-3, with TRBD2 as a possible D gene (6 bases). Trimming stripped 7 bases from V and 4 bases from J, with 10 bases between. Germline lookup yields CDR1 SGDLS and CDR2 YYNGEE. This CDR3 is 12 amino acids long. The DNA of the CDR3 is TGTGCCAGCGGGGGGTTGTCAGATACGCAGTATTTT. This sequence encodes CASGGLSDTQYF.

This clone was seen a single time. The chain links TRBV6-5 to TRBJ1-4; TRBD1 agrees at 9 bases. CDR3 length: 14 amino acids. Trimming took 5 bases from V and 5 from J; bases not matched to a gene: 3. The germline V gene has CDR1 MNHEY and CDR2 SVGAGI. CDR3 nucleotide sequence: TGTGCCAGCAGTCGAGGACAGGGGAATGAAAAACTGTTTTTT. Its protein product is CASSRGQGNEKLFF.